This section outlines one TCR beta chain sequence together with its context. The CDR3 consists of 13 residues. Trimming cost V 1 base and J 6 bases, with 11 bases left between them. The germline V gene has CDR1 SGHNT and CDR2 YYREEE (reference sequence). The data were taken from a study of blood T cell repertoires in COVID-19. Sequenced by immunoSEQ multiplex PCR; TCRdb stores in-frame clones only, minus some. The sample records about 180,000 clones, roughly 80% being singletons. This clonotype was obtained from a man aged 60 to 69 who had been exposed to COVID-19. This sequence joins TRBV5-4 and TRBJ2-7; D remains unclear. The sequencing sample was made of PBMCs or T cells enriched from blood (not recorded which). The CDR3 coding sequence is TGTGCCAGCAGCTTGCCCAACTCGGTCGAGCAGTACTTC. This encodes CASSLPNSVEQYF.